The source of this T cell receptor (beta chain) is a study of OX40 agonist ivuxolimab in advanced cancers. Overall study: The patients received ivuxolimab by intravenous route every 2 weeks at 0.01 to 10 mg/kg. Study-wide results and limits: The study observed clonal expansion of CD4+ and CD8+ blood T cells by week 6 at 0.1 to 3.0 mg/kg.

The V and J ends lost 4 bases and 12 bases respectively, with 13 bases between them. The CDR3 has 12 residues. Germline values: CDR1 MGHDK, CDR2 SYGVNS. This clone was detected once. Its antigen is not known. Autoimmune disease history or systemic immunosuppression led to patients being barred. Here immunoSEQ multiplex PCR was the method, and the copy in TCRdb shows in-frame clones only, minus some. The repertoire holds about 10,000 clones, with roughly 80% as singletons. Sequences were derived from CD4+ or CD8+ T cells sorted from blood, sampled in a trial of the OX40 agonist ivuxolimab. The source of this sequence is an adult with an advanced solid tumor such as melanoma, head and neck, liver or kidney cancer. V and J are TRBV25-1 and TRBJ2-1; D remains ambiguous. The CDR3 DNA reads as TGTGCCAGCAGTGTCCGAGGCCTGGGGCAGTTCTTC. Translation: CASSVRGLGQFF.